This entry features one TCR beta chain sequence. The assay was immunoSEQ multiplex PCR, and TCRdb's table has in-frame clones only and misses some. The table lists some 48,000 clones, 93% of them singletons. V dropped 4 bases and J dropped 0; count of bases not matched to a gene: 5. The CDR3 has 15 amino acids. Germline lookup yields CDR1 SGHNT and CDR2 YYREEE (reference sequence). These data originate in a study of blood T cell repertoires in COVID-19. Study information: Sites in the United States, Italy and Spain provided acute and convalescent COVID-19 samples.

The V call is TRBV5-4, the J call TRBJ1-2; 8 positions agree with TRBD1. Sequencing was carried out using peripheral blood. This receptor was taken from a man aged 55 to 70 with COVID-19, enrolled during active disease. CDR3 bases: TGTGCCAGCAGCCCTGGGACAGGTACTAACTATGGCTACACCTTC. Encoded protein: CASSPGTGTNYGYTF.